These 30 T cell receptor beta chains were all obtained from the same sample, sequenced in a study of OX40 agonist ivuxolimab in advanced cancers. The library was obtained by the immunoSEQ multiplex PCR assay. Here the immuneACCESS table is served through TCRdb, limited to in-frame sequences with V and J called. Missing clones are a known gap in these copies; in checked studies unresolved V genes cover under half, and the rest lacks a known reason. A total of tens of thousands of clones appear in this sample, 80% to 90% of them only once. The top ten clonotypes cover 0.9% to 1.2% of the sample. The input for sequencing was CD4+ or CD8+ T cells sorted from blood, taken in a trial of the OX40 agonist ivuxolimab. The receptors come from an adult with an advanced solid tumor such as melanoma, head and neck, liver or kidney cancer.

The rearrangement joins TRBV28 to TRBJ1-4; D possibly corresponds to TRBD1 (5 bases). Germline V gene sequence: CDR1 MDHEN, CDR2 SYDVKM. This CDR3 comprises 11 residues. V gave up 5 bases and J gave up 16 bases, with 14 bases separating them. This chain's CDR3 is CASSRGWERFF. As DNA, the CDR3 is TGTGCCAGCAGTAGGGGCTGGGAAAGGTTTTTT.

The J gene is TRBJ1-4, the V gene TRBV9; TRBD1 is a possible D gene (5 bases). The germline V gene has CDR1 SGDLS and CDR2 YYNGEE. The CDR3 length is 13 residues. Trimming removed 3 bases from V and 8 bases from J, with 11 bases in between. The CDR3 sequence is CASSGPQEEKLFF. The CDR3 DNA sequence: TGTGCCAGCAGCGGCCCACAGGAGGAAAAACTGTTTTTT. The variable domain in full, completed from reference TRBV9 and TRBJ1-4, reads DSGVTQTPKHLITATGQRVTLRCSPRSGDLSVYWYQQSLDQGLQFLIQYYNGEERAKGNILERFSAQQFPDLHSELNLSSLELGDSALYFCASSGPQEEKLFFGSGTQLSVL.

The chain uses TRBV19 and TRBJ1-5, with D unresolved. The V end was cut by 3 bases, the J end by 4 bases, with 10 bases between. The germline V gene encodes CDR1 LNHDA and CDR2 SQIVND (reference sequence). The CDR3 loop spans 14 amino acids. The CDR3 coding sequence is TGTGCCAGTAGTATTGTAGGTATAAATCAGCCCCAGCATTTT. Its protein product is CASSIVGINQPQHF.

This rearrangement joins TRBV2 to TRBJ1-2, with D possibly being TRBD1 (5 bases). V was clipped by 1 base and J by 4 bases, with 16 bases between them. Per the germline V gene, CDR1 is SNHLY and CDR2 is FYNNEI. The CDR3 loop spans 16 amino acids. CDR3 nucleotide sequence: TGTGCCAGCAGTGAAGGGGCAGGGATTAAACTCTATGGCTACACCTTC. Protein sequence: CASSEGAGIKLYGYTF.

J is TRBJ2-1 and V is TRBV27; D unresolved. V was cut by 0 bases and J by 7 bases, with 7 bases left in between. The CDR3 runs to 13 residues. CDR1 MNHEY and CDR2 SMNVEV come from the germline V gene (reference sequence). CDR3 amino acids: CASSLSPRNEQFF. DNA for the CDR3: TGTGCCAGCAGTTTATCGCCCCGGAATGAGCAGTTCTTC.

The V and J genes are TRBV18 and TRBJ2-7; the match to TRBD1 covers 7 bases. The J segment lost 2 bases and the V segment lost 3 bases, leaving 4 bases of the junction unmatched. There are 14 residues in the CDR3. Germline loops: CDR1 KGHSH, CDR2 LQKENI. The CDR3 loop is CASSPPTGTYEQYF. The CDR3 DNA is TGTGCCAGCTCACCTCCGACAGGGACCTACGAGCAGTACTTC.

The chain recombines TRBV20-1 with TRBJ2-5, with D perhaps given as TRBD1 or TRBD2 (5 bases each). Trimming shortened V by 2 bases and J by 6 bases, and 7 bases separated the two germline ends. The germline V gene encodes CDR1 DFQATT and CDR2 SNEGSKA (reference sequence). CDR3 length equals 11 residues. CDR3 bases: TGCAGTGCTAGATCGGGGCAGACCCAGTACTTC. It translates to CSARSGQTQYF.

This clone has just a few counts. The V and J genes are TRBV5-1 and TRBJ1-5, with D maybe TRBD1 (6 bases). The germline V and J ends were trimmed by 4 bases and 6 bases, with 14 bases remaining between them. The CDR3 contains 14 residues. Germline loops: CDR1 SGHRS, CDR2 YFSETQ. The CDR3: CASSEGHRSQPQHF. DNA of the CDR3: TGCGCCAGCAGCGAGGGACACAGATCTCAGCCCCAGCATTTT.

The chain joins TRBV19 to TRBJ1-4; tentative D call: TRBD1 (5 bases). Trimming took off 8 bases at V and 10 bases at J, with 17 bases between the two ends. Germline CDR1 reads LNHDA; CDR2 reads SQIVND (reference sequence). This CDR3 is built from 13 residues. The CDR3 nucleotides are TGTGCCAGTCGTGCGACAGCGCTCCGAAAACTGTTTTTT. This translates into CASRATALRKLFF.

CDR3 loop: CASSQSGAYEQYF. The CDR3, as DNA: TGCGCCAGCAGTCAAAGCGGGGCCTACGAGCAGTACTTC. This chain links TRBV10-2 with TRBJ2-7, with 7 nucleotides matching TRBD2. Losses at the gene ends were 5 bases for V and 2 bases for J; bases not matched to a gene: 3. The germline gives CDR1 WSHSY, CDR2 SAAADI. The CDR3 spans 13 residues.

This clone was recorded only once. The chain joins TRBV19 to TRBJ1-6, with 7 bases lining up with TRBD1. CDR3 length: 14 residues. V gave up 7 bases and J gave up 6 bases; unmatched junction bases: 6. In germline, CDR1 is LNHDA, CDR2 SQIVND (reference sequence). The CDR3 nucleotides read TGTGCCAGTACAGGGGGAGGAATTAATTCACCCCTCCACTTT. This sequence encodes CASTGGGINSPLHF.

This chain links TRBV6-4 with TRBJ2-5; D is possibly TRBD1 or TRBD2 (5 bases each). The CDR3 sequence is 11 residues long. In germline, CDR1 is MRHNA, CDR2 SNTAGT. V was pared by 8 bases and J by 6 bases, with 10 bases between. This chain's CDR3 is CASAEGKTQYF. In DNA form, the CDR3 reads TGTGCCAGCGCCGAGGGGAAGACCCAGTACTTC.

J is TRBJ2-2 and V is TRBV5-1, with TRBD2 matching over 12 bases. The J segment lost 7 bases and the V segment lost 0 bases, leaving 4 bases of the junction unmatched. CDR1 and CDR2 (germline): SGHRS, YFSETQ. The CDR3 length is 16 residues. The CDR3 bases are TGCGCCAGCAGCTTGGGGTCGACTAGCGGGGGCGGGGAGCTGTTTTTT. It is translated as CASSLGSTSGGGELFF. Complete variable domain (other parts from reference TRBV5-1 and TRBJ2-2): KAGVTQTPRYLIKTRGQQVTLSCSPISGHRSVSWYQQTPGQGLQFLFEYFSETQRNKGNFPGRFSGRQFSNSRSEMNVSTLELGDSALYLCASSLGSTSGGGELFFGEGSRLTVL.

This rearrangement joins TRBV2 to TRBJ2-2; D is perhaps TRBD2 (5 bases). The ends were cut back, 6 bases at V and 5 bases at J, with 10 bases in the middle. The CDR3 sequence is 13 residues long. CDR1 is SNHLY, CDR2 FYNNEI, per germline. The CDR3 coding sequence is TGTGCCAGCAGATTCGGGATGACCGGGGAGCTGTTTTTT. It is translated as CASRFGMTGELFF.

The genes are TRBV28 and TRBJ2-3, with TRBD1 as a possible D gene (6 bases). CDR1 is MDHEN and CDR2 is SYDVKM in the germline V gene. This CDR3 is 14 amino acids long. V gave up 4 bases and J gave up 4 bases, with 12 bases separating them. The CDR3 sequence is CASSSPTGPDTQYF. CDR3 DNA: TGTGCCAGCAGTTCGCCGACAGGCCCAGATACGCAGTATTTT. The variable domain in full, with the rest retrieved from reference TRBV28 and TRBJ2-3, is DVKVTQSSRYLVKRTGEKVFLECVQDMDHENMFWYRQDPGLGLRLIYFSYDVKMKEKGDIPEGYSVSREKKERFSLILESASTNQTSMYLCASSSPTGPDTQYFGPGTRLTVL.

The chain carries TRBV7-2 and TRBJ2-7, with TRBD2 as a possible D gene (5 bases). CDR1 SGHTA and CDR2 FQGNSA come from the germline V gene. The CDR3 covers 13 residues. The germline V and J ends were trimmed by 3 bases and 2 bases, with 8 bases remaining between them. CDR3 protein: CASSFGETYEQYF. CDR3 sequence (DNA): TGTGCCAGCAGCTTCGGGGAAACCTACGAGCAGTACTTC.

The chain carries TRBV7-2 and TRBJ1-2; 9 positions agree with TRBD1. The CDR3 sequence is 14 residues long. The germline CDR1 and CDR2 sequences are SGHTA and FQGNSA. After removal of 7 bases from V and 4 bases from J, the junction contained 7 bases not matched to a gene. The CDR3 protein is CASIKDRGIYGYTF. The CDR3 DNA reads TGTGCCAGCATCAAGGACAGGGGAATCTATGGCTACACCTTC.

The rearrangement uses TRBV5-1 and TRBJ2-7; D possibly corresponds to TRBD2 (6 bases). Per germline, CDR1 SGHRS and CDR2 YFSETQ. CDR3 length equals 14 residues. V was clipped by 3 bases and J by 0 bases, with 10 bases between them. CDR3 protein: CASSWDGSSYEQYF. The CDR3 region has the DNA TGCGCCAGCAGCTGGGACGGGAGCTCCTACGAGCAGTACTTC.

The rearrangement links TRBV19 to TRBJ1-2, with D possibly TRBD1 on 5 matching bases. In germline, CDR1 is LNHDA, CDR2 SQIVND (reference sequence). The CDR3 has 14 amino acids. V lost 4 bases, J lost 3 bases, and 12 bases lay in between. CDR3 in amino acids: CASSTPAGDYGYTF. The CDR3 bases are TGTGCCAGTAGTACCCCGGCGGGGGACTATGGCTACACCTTC.

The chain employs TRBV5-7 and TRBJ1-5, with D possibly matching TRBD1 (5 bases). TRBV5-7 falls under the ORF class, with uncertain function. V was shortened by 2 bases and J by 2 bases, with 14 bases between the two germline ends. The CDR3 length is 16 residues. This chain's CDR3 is CASSLRTQPRNQPQHF. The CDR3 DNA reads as TGTGCCAGCAGCTTACGGACACAACCTCGCAATCAGCCCCAGCATTTT.

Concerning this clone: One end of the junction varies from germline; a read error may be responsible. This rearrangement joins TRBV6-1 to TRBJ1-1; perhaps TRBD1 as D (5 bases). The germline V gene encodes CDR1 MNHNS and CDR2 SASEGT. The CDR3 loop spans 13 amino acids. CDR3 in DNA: TGTGCCGGCAGGAATGACAGAAACACTGAAGCTTTCTTT. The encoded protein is CAGRNDRNTEAFF.

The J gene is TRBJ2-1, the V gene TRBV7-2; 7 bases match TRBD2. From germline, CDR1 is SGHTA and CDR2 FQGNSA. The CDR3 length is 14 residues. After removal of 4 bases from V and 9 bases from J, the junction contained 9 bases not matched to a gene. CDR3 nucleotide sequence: TGTGCCAGCAGCTCCCCCGGGGGGTGGGGTGAGCAGTTCTTC. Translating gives CASSSPGGWGEQFF. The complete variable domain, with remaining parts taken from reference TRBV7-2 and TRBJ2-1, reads GAGVSQSPSNKVTEKGKDVELRCDPISGHTALYWYRQSLGQGLEFLIYFQGNSAPDKSGLPSDRFSAERTGGSVSTLTIQRTQQEDSAVYLCASSSPGGWGEQFFGPGTRLTVL.

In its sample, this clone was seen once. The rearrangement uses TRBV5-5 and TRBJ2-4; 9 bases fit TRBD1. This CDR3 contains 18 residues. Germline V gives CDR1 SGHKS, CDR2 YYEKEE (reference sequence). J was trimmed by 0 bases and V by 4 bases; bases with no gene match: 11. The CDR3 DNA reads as TGTGCCAGCAGCATACTATTCCGGGACAGGGTAGCCAAAAACATTCAGTACTTC. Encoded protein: CASSILFRDRVAKNIQYF. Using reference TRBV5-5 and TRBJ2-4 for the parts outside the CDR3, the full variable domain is DAGVTQSPTHLIKTRGQQVTLRCSPISGHKSVSWYQQVLGQGPQFIFQYYEKEERGRGNFPDRFSARQFPNYSSELNVNALLLGDSALYLCASSILFRDRVAKNIQYFGAGTRLSVL.

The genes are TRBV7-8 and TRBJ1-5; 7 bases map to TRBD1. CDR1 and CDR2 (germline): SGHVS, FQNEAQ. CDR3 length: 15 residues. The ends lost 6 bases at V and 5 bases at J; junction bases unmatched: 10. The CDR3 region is CASSSRTGPYQPQHF. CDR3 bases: TGTGCCAGCAGTTCCCGGACAGGCCCGTATCAGCCCCAGCATTTT.

The chain's CDR3 is CSVGTAAEGYTF. Here the CDR3 DNA reads TGCAGCGTAGGGACAGCCGCCGAGGGCTACACCTTC. The rearrangement uses TRBV29-1 and TRBJ1-2, with 7 bases aligning to TRBD1. The junction had 9 bases not matched to a gene; V was cut back by 6 bases and J by 8 bases. From germline, CDR1 is SQVTM and CDR2 ANQGSEA. The CDR3 is 12 amino acids. Full variable domain (missing parts from reference TRBV29-1 and TRBJ1-2): SAVISQKPSRDICQRGTSLTIQCQVDSQVTMMFWYRQQPGQSLTLIATANQGSEATYESGFVIDKFPISRPNLTFSTLTVSNMSPEDSSIYLCSVGTAAEGYTFGSGTRLTVV.

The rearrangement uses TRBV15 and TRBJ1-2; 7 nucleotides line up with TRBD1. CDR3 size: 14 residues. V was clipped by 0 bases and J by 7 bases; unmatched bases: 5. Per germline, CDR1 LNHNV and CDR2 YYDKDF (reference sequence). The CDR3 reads CATSRDLEGAGYTF. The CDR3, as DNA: TGTGCCACCAGCAGAGATTTGGAGGGGGCTGGCTACACCTTC. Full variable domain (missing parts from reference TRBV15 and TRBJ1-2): DAMVIQNPRYQVTQFGKPVTLSCSQTLNHNVMYWYQQKSSQAPKLLFHYYDKDFNNEADTPDNFQSRRPNTSFCFLDIRSPGLGDTAMYLCATSRDLEGAGYTFGSGTRLTVV.

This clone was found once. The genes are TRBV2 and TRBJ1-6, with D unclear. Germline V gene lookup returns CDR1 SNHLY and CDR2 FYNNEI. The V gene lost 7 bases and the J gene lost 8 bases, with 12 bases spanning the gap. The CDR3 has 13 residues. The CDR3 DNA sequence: TGTGCCAGCACTAAGGAGGTGGATTCACCCCTCCACTTT. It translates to CASTKEVDSPLHF.

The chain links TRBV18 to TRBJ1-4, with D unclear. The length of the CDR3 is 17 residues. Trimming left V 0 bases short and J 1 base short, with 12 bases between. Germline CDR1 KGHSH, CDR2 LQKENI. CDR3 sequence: CASSPPPGQETNEKLFF. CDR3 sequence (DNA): TGTGCCAGCTCACCACCGCCAGGCCAGGAAACTAATGAAAAACTGTTTTTT.

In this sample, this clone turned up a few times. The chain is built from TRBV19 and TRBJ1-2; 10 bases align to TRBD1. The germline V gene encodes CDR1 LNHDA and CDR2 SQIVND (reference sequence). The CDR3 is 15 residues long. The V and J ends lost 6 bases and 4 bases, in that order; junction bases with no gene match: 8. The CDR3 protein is CASSGQGERLYGYTF. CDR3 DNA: TGTGCCAGTAGCGGACAGGGGGAAAGGCTCTATGGCTACACCTTC.

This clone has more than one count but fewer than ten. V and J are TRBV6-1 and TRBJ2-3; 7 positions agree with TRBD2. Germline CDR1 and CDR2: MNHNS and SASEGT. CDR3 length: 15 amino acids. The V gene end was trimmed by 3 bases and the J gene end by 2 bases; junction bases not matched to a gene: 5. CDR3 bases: TGTGCCAGCAGTGATAAGCGGGGACCCACAGATACGCAGTATTTT. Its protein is CASSDKRGPTDTQYF.